One and the same sample provided the 9 T cell receptor delta chains below, sequenced in a study of γδ T cells in repeated Plasmodium falciparum infection. Vgamma9/Vdelta2+ and Vdelta2-negative gammadelta T cells were flow-sorted from PBMC for bulk sequencing. TCRdb re-called the multiplex PCR reads via CATT. The sample includes 75,000 to 100,000 delta-chain clones, 1.4% of them seen just once. Material for sequencing was gamma-delta T cells from blood. These TCRs come from a pool of human donors (malaria-infected and uninfected, not separated).

This clone has just a few counts. At one end the junction does not follow the germline gene, possibly because of a read error. The rearrangement joins TRDV1 to TRDJ1; the match to TRDD3 covers 13 bases. TCRdb offers no J gene call, so here the DNA was matched to germline to obtain one. The length of the CDR3 is 25 residues. Germline V gene lookup returns CDR1 TSWWSYY and CDR2 QGS. The chain's CDR3 is CALGAILLPTPIRTGGYGQSDKLIF. In DNA, the CDR3 is TGTGCTCTTGGGGCCATCCTCCTTCCTACACCTATCCGTACTGGGGGATACGGGCAGTCCGACAAACTCATCTTT.

On this clone itself: The TCRdb protein, from a much larger clone, departs from this DNA's translation at residue 7, likely by read error; the protein shown derives from the DNA. The rearrangement links TRDV2 to TRDJ1; 12 bases agree with TRDD3. TCRdb is silent on the J gene; assignment here came from matching the DNA to germline. The V gene's germline CDR1 is GEAIGNYY and CDR2 EKD. V gave up 0 bases and J gave up 3 bases; unmatched junction bases: 7. The CDR3 sequence is 17 residues long. CDR3 loop: CACDTIALGDTADKLIF. In DNA, the CDR3 is TGTGCCTGTGACACCATCGCACTGGGGGATACTGCCGATAAACTCATCTTT.

Worth noting for this clone: The protein TCRdb lists belongs to a much larger clone and differs from this DNA's translation at residue 11, which points to a read error; the protein shown is made from the DNA. The gene calls are TRDV1 and TRDJ1, with D tentatively TRDD3 (6 bases). The CDR3 length is 19 residues. V dropped 1 base and J dropped 2 bases, with 23 bases sitting between them. The germline CDR1 and CDR2 sequences are TSWWSYY and QGS. CDR3 residues: CALGEHYVSGEIDTDKLIF. In DNA form, the CDR3 reads TGTGCTCTTGGGGAACATTACGTCTCGGGGGAAATTGATACCGATAAACTCATCTTT.

Only a few counts were recorded for this clone. A clone one base away is much larger, so this may be a read error. This chain joins TRDV2 and TRDJ1; 8 nucleotides match TRDD3. From germline, CDR1 is GEAIGNYY and CDR2 EKD. This CDR3 spans 21 amino acids. CDR3 region: CACDTSFSGYAVRVNTDKLIF. The CDR3 DNA reads TGTGCCTGTGACACTAGCTTCTCGGGATACGCTGTGCGGGTAAACACCGATAAACTTATCTTT.

This clone was detected a few times. TCRdb's listed protein matches a much larger clone and diverges from this DNA's translation at residue 10, likely through a read error; the protein shown comes from the DNA. The chain combines TRDV2 with TRDJ1; D is perhaps TRDD3 (6 bases). From germline, CDR1 is GEAIGNYY and CDR2 EKD. The V gene lost 0 bases and the J gene lost 6 bases, with 16 bases spanning the gap. The CDR3 is 15 residues long. DNA of the CDR3: TGTGCCTGTGACACCCTTGGTGTGGGGGGCCATAAACTCATCTTT. This sequence encodes CACDTLGVGGHKLIF.

This clone was seen a few times. CDR3: CALGELIFPTGGMYTDKLIF. CDR3 coding DNA: TGTGCTCTTGGGGAACTGATCTTCCCTACTGGGGGAATGTACACCGATAAACTCATCTTT. This rearrangement joins TRDV1 to TRDJ1, with 9 positions matching TRDD3. This CDR3 region has 20 residues. Germline trimming cut 0 bases from V and 0 bases from J; bases unmatched to any gene: 14. CDR1 TSWWSYY and CDR2 QGS come from the germline V gene.

On this clone: This likely reflects a read error, since a far larger clone is one base away. Distinct nucleotide sequences in the sample also encode this CDR3. J is TRDJ1 and V is TRDV1; 8 bases align to TRDD3. This CDR3 is 24 amino acids long. The germline gives CDR1 TSWWSYY, CDR2 QGS. CDR3 loop: CALGELLIFPLPRWDTPHTDKLIF. CDR3 in DNA: TGTGCTCTTGGGGAACTTCTAATTTTTCCGCTGCCACGGTGGGATACGCCCCACACCGATAAGCTCATCTTT.

This clone appeared a few times. A read error is the likely source, as a far larger clone sits one nucleotide away. The same CDR3 arises from other DNA sequences in this sample as well. A V gene of TRDV2 was called, but no J gene was assigned; the DNA was not compared with TRDD3, the D call given in the table. Germline loops: CDR1 GEAIGNYY, CDR2 EKD. The CDR3 is 17 residues long. The CDR3 DNA reads as TGTGCCTGTGACACGGGTACTGGGGGATACAGGGCCGATAAGCTCATCTTT. This sequence encodes CACDTGTGGYRADKLIF.

This clone was found a few times. The protein given by TCRdb reflects a much larger clone and differs at residue 10 from this DNA's translation, likely from a read error; the protein shown is the DNA's translation. The genes are TRDV2 and TRDJ2, with 10 bases aligning to TRDD3. No J gene is reported in TCRdb; it was inferred here by comparing the DNA with germline. Germline CDR1 reads GEAIGNYY; CDR2 reads EKD. The CDR3 contains 15 residues. In DNA, the CDR3 is TGTGCCTGTGACATACTGGGGGATTTGGCAGCACAACTCTTCTTT. Translation gives CACDILGDLAAQLFF.